A single sample gave rise to the 3 T cell receptor beta chains below, sequenced in a study of spatial heterogeneity in lung cancer. TCRdb called the 5' RACE reads again in MiXCR, with one record for every CDR3 protein. The profile shows around 120,000 distinct CDR3 sequences, 10% to 15% of them singletons. Time point in this sample: blood at routine non-recurrence follow-up after resection. Sequencing covered unsorted whole RNA taken from tumor, nontumor lung or frozen PBMC. Sequenced here: PBMCs, sampled at follow-up. All receptors derive from a male donor with early-stage non-small cell lung cancer.

The chain recombines TRBV20-1 with TRBJ2-7; D possibly corresponds to TRBD1 (6 bases). The germline V gene encodes CDR1 DFQATT and CDR2 SNEGSKA (reference sequence). This CDR3 contains 14 residues. V lost 4 bases to trimming and J lost 1 base, with 14 bases between them. Written as DNA, the CDR3 is TGCAGTGCTAAGACAGGAGGATCGTCCTACGAGCAGTACTTC. It specifies CSAKTGGSSYEQYF.

This clonotype was counted many times. The gene calls are TRBV11-2 and TRBJ2-1; the D gene could be TRBD1 or TRBD2 (5 bases each). V dropped 4 bases and J dropped 4 bases, with 11 bases sitting between them. The CDR3 is made up of 14 amino acids. CDR1 and CDR2 from the germline V gene are SGHAT and FQNNGV. Here the CDR3 DNA reads TGTGCCAGCAGCTCGTTTGAGGGGTACAATGAGCAGTTCTTC. It codes for CASSSFEGYNEQFF.

In its sample, this clonotype was seen a few times. This CDR3 is CASSSDREGGAGELFF. The CDR3 coding sequence is TGTGCCAGCAGCTCCGACAGGGAGGGGGGAGCCGGGGAGCTGTTTTTT. V usage is TRBV5-4 and J usage is TRBJ2-2; D could derive from TRBD1 or TRBD2 (7 bases each). The germline gives CDR1 SGHNT, CDR2 YYREEE (reference sequence). The CDR3 length is 16 residues. Trimming left V 3 bases short and J 6 bases short, with 18 bases between.